The 30 T cell receptor beta chains in this list originate from one sample, sequenced in a study of T cells after yellow fever vaccination. TCRdb reanalysed the 5' RACE reads using MiXCR and keeps one entry per CDR3 protein. The table has under 200,000 distinct CDR3 sequences, 6% to 7.5% seen once. This specimen was CD4+ T cells sorted from PBMCs, taken 4 to 5 days after the first yellow fever vaccination. These receptors came from a man younger than 35 who received the YFV17D yellow fever vaccine.

This clonotype has just a few counts. V usage is TRBV19 and J usage is TRBJ1-2, with unresolved D. The CDR3 has 13 residues. Trimming left V 3 bases short and J 4 bases short, with 9 bases between. The V gene's germline CDR1 is LNHDA and CDR2 SQIVND (reference sequence). The CDR3 nucleotides read TGTGCCAGTAGTATCAGCGACCTCTATGGCTACACCTTC. It encodes CASSISDLYGYTF.

This clonotype has a handful of counts. The chain has TRBV5-1 and TRBJ1-2; D perhaps matches TRBD1 (5 bases). The CDR3 length is 15 residues. V was shortened by 0 bases and J by 4 bases, with 13 bases between the two germline ends. Germline loops: CDR1 SGHRS, CDR2 YFSETQ. Written as DNA, the CDR3 is TGCGCCAGCAGCTTGGAAACCCAGGGATTCTATGGCTACACCTTC. It specifies CASSLETQGFYGYTF. Using reference TRBV5-1 and TRBJ1-2 for the parts outside the CDR3, the full variable domain is KAGVTQTPRYLIKTRGQQVTLSCSPISGHRSVSWYQQTPGQGLQFLFEYFSETQRNKGNFPGRFSGRQFSNSRSEMNVSTLELGDSALYLCASSLETQGFYGYTFGSGTRLTVV.

This clonotype was seen ten or more times. The CDR3 DNA reads TGCGCCAGCAGCTTGGTTGGGACTAGCGGGTCTGGCGCCTACAATGAGCAGTTCTTC. Protein sequence: CASSLVGTSGSGAYNEQFF. The chain recombines TRBV5-1 with TRBJ2-1; 12 positions agree with TRBD2. V lost 0 bases, J lost 2 bases, and 9 bases stayed unmatched. Germline CDR1 reads SGHRS; CDR2 reads YFSETQ. The CDR3 is 19 amino acids.

This clonotype was seen at least ten times. The J gene is TRBJ2-3, the V gene TRBV5-6; TRBD1 matches at 7 bases. CDR3 length: 13 amino acids. Per germline, CDR1 SGHDT and CDR2 YYEEEE. The V and J ends lost 3 bases and 6 bases, in that order; junction bases with no gene match: 4. The CDR3 coding sequence is TGTGCCAGCAGCTCCCCCAGGGGGGATACGCAGTATTTT. It translates to CASSSPRGDTQYF.

This clonotype has just a few counts. V usage is TRBV15 and J usage is TRBJ1-2, with D hard to call. This CDR3 has 18 amino acids. The V end was cut by 0 bases, the J end by 1 base, with 18 bases between. Germline V CDR1 and CDR2: LNHNV, YYDKDF (reference sequence). CDR3 nucleotides: TGTGCCACCAGCAGAGATGCGTACGCCAGCTCAAGTAACTATGGCTACACCTTC. It codes for CATSRDAYASSSNYGYTF.

This clonotype was seen repeatedly, ten times or more. The chain employs TRBV20-1 and TRBJ2-4, with 8 nucleotides matching TRBD2. V lost 3 bases to trimming and J lost 3 bases; unmatched junction nucleotides: 16. Germline CDR1 DFQATT, CDR2 SNEGSKA (reference sequence). There are 18 residues in the CDR3. CDR3 loop: CSARIPGLGLGGKNIQYF. For the CDR3, the DNA is TGCAGTGCTAGGATTCCGGGACTAGGGCTGGGTGGCAAAAACATTCAGTACTTC.

This clonotype appeared a few times. The gene calls are TRBV7-9 and TRBJ2-1, with D perhaps TRBD2 (6 bases). Trimming removed 4 bases at V and 8 bases at J, with 15 bases between. The CDR3 has 14 residues. Germline V gives CDR1 SEHNR, CDR2 FQNEAQ (reference sequence). CDR3: CASSSTSSLHEQFF. CDR3 DNA sequence: TGTGCCAGCAGCTCAACTAGCAGCCTACATGAGCAGTTCTTC. Full variable domain (rest looked up from reference TRBV7-9 and TRBJ2-1): DTGVSQNPRHKITKRGQNVTFRCDPISEHNRLYWYRQTLGQGPEFLTYFQNEAQLEKSRLLSDRFSAERPKGSFSTLEIQRTEQGDSAMYLCASSSTSSLHEQFFGPGTRLTVL.

This clonotype was seen a few times. This chain connects TRBV5-1 to TRBJ1-1; no clear D. Trimming cost V 0 bases and J 1 base, with 10 bases left between them. The CDR3 covers 15 residues. The germline V gene encodes CDR1 SGHRS and CDR2 YFSETQ. The CDR3 is CASSLEGSKNTEAFF. The CDR3 DNA sequence: TGCGCCAGCAGCTTGGAGGGATCCAAGAACACTGAAGCTTTCTTT.

This clonotype was detected ten times or more. The chain employs TRBV4-3 and TRBJ2-3; the D gene is possibly TRBD2 (6 bases). Germline loops: CDR1 LGHNA, CDR2 YSLEER. Trimming removed 0 bases from V and 0 bases from J, with 10 bases in between. The CDR3 has 16 amino acids. This chain's CDR3 is CASSQDGGLSTDTQYF. The CDR3 DNA sequence: TGCGCCAGCAGCCAAGATGGGGGGTTAAGCACAGATACGCAGTATTTT.

This chain uses TRBV12-3 or TRBV12-4 with TRBJ1-1, with a possible D match to TRBD1 (5 bases). The CDR3 is 15 amino acids. The germline V and J ends were trimmed by 6 bases and 1 base, with 15 bases remaining between them. The CDR3 DNA reads TGTGCCAGCAGCGAAGCAGGGTTGCGGAACACTGAAGCTTTCTTT. The encoded protein is CASSEAGLRNTEAFF.

This clonotype was found many times. The V and J genes are TRBV6-1 and TRBJ1-2, with TRBD1 matching over 8 bases. The CDR3 sequence is 13 residues long. V shed 6 bases and J 8 bases; nucleotides not matched to a gene: 8. The germline V gene encodes CDR1 MNHNS and CDR2 SASEGT. The CDR3 DNA follows: TGTGCCAGCAGCCAGACAGGGGCCTTCGGCTACACCTTC. It specifies CASSQTGAFGYTF.

J is TRBJ2-3 and V is TRBV20-1, with 7 nucleotides matching TRBD2. The CDR3 contains 13 residues. The junction had 9 bases not matched to a gene; V was cut back by 6 bases and J by 6 bases. CDR1 DFQATT and CDR2 SNEGSKA come from the germline V gene (reference sequence). As DNA, the CDR3 is TGCAGTGCGGGAGGACTAGTTTCGGATACGCAGTATTTT. This sequence encodes CSAGGLVSDTQYF.

This clonotype was recorded at least ten times. This chain links TRBV20-1 with TRBJ2-1, with 9 bases aligning to TRBD2. V lost 6 bases, J lost 6 bases, and 6 bases stayed unmatched. CDR3 size: 13 residues. In germline, CDR1 is DFQATT, CDR2 SNEGSKA (reference sequence). The CDR3 nucleotides are TGCAGTGCCTACCTAGCGGGGTTCAATGAGCAGTTCTTC. This codes for CSAYLAGFNEQFF.

In the case of this clonotype: A junction end diverges from the germline sequence, so it may reflect a read error. The chain recombines TRBV6-1 with TRBJ1-1; TRBD1 matches at 8 bases. Germline values: CDR1 MNHNS, CDR2 SASEGT. The CDR3 length is 12 residues. Here the CDR3 DNA reads TGTGCCAGCCGTGAAGGACAGGGCAAAGCTTTCTTT. Translated: CASREGQGKAFF.

Many counts were recorded for this clonotype. The gene calls are TRBV2 and TRBJ2-7; 7 bases line up with TRBD1. Trimming removed 6 bases from V and 4 bases from J; junction bases left unmatched: 6. Per germline, CDR1 SNHLY and CDR2 FYNNEI. This CDR3 spans 13 amino acids. The CDR3 DNA follows: TGTGCCAGCAGGGTGACAGGGAGTTACGAGCAGTACTTC. Translating it yields CASRVTGSYEQYF.

This clonotype was counted at least ten times. V and J are TRBV7-9 and TRBJ2-1; 8 bases match TRBD2. Germline CDR1 is SEHNR and CDR2 is FQNEAQ (reference sequence). CDR3 length: 15 residues. V lost 2 bases, J lost 9 bases, and 9 bases stayed unmatched. CDR3 amino acids: CASSLLSGGPSEQFF. In DNA, the CDR3 is TGTGCCAGCAGCTTATTGTCGGGGGGGCCAAGTGAGCAGTTCTTC.

This clonotype was recorded many times. The chain employs TRBV6-4 and TRBJ2-2; the match to TRBD2 covers 10 bases. Germline CDR1 MRHNA, CDR2 SNTAGT. The trim removed 5 bases at V and 1 base at J, leaving 1 base unmatched. The length of the CDR3 is 15 residues. Written as DNA, the CDR3 is TGTGCCAGCAGTAGGACTAGCGGGAACACCGGGGAGCTGTTTTTT. It codes for CASSRTSGNTGELFF.

This clonotype was counted only a few times. V and J are TRBV19 and TRBJ2-3; D remains unclear. The CDR3 loop spans 11 amino acids. Germline values: CDR1 LNHDA, CDR2 SQIVND (reference sequence). V lost 3 bases to trimming and J lost 3 bases, with 1 base between them. The CDR3, as DNA: TGTGCCAGTAGTATGACAGATACGCAGTATTTT. Translation: CASSMTDTQYF. The variable domain in full, completed from reference TRBV19 and TRBJ2-3, reads DGGITQSPKYLFRKEGQNVTLSCEQNLNHDAMYWYRQDPGQGLRLIYYSQIVNDFQKGDIAEGYSVSREKKESFPLTVTSAQKNPTAFYLCASSMTDTQYFGPGTRLTVL.

This clonotype was detected ten times or more. This rearrangement joins TRBV4-3 to TRBJ2-7; TRBD2 agrees at 9 bases. The CDR3 is 16 amino acids. CDR1 is LGHNA, CDR2 YSLEER, per germline. Unmatched junction bases numbered 9, after V lost 4 bases and J lost 2 bases. The CDR3, as DNA: TGCGCCAGCAGCCCCTCGCTTGCTAGCGGGGCCTACGAGCAGTACTTC. Translation: CASSPSLASGAYEQYF.

The V gene is TRBV7-9, the J gene TRBJ2-5; D not certain. This CDR3 region has 13 residues. Germline CDR1 is SEHNR and CDR2 is FQNEAQ (reference sequence). V lost 2 bases and J 2 bases, leaving 6 bases between the germline ends. This CDR3 is CASSLLEQETQYF. The CDR3 coding sequence is TGTGCCAGCAGCTTATTGGAACAAGAGACCCAGTACTTC.

This clonotype appeared many times. V is TRBV27 and J is TRBJ2-3; D remains ambiguous. Germline CDR1 reads MNHEY; CDR2 reads SMNVEV (reference sequence). This CDR3 spans 13 amino acids. Trimming removed 2 bases at V and 5 bases at J, with 8 bases between. This CDR3 is CASSLAYEDTQYF. CDR3 in DNA: TGTGCCAGCAGTTTAGCTTATGAAGATACGCAGTATTTT.

This clonotype was seen ten or more times. The V call is TRBV7-2, the J call TRBJ2-5; D ambiguous. The CDR3 length is 14 residues. Germline V CDR1 and CDR2: SGHTA, FQGNSA. V was trimmed by 5 bases and J by 1 base, leaving 11 bases between them. CDR3 amino acids: CASSSRRSQETQYF. CDR3 bases: TGTGCCAGCAGCAGCCGACGAAGCCAAGAGACCCAGTACTTC.

As regards this clonotype: This sequence may be a read error, since a much larger clone differs from it by one base. The chain links TRBV20-1 to TRBJ1-1; D gene uncertain. This CDR3 contains 15 residues. Germline-derived CDR1 and CDR2 are DFQATT and SNEGSKA (reference sequence). The V end was cut by 6 bases, the J end by 0 bases, with 17 bases between. Written as DNA, the CDR3 is TGCAGTGCCCTGGGGTTAGGGTCCCTGAACACTGAAGCTTTCTTT. Translated: CSALGLGSLNTEAFF.

The sample holds many counts of this clonotype. This chain joins TRBV20-1 and TRBJ2-1; either TRBD1 or TRBD2 may fit D (5 bases each). The CDR3 is 16 residues long. V shed 6 bases and J shed 2 bases, with 20 bases lying between them. Germline V gene lookup returns CDR1 DFQATT and CDR2 SNEGSKA (reference sequence). This chain's CDR3 is CSALGGSGQAYNEQFF. The CDR3 region has the DNA TGCAGTGCCCTCGGTGGTTCGGGGCAAGCCTACAATGAGCAGTTCTTC.

This clonotype came up many times. The genes are TRBV28 and TRBJ2-7; 7 bases line up with TRBD1. Germline lookup yields CDR1 MDHEN and CDR2 SYDVKM. The CDR3 loop spans 13 amino acids. The V and J ends lost 6 bases and 6 bases, in that order; junction bases with no gene match: 8. DNA for the CDR3: TGTGCCAGCAGCCAATTCGACAGGGCCGAGCAGTACGTC. It is translated as CASSQFDRAEQYV.

In its sample, this clonotype was seen many times. The gene calls are TRBV4-1 and TRBJ1-2, with D unclear. CDR1 is MGHRA, CDR2 YSYEKL, per germline. V dropped 2 bases and J dropped 5 bases, with 9 bases sitting between them. The CDR3 covers 13 residues. CDR3 sequence: CASSQIVQYGYTF. The CDR3 nucleotides are TGCGCCAGCAGCCAAATTGTACAGTATGGCTACACCTTC.

This rearrangement joins TRBV6-5 to TRBJ2-5, with 10 bases lining up with TRBD1. Germline CDR1 is MNHEY and CDR2 is SVGAGI. V trimming: 4 bases; J trimming: 1 base; junction bases outside the gene matches: 0. There are 14 residues in the CDR3. As DNA, the CDR3 is TGTGCCAGCAGTTGGACAGGGGGCCAAGAGACCCAGTACTTC. Its protein is CASSWTGGQETQYF.

This clonotype was picked up many times. The chain carries TRBV12-3 or TRBV12-4 and TRBJ1-1, with 10 nucleotides matching TRBD1. This CDR3 has 15 amino acids. V lost 3 bases, J lost 6 bases, and 7 bases stayed unmatched. CDR3 sequence (DNA): TGTGCCAGCAGTTTTGGACAGGGGGGTGTGGCTGAAGCTTTCTTT. Translation gives CASSFGQGGVAEAFF.

As concerns this clonotype: Possible read error: a much larger clone is one base away. The V call is TRBV5-1, the J call TRBJ2-7; 9 positions agree with TRBD1. The CDR3 runs to 16 residues. In germline, CDR1 is SGHRS, CDR2 YFSETQ. CDR3 amino acids: CASSLDPGQGPYGQYF. Here the CDR3 DNA reads TGCGCCAGCAGCTTGGATCCGGGACAGGGACCTTACGGGCAGTACTTC.

The chain has TRBV24-1 and TRBJ1-5, with D possibly being TRBD1 (5 bases). V was cut by 0 bases and J by 7 bases, with 12 bases left in between. Germline V gene sequence: CDR1 KGHDR, CDR2 SFDVKD. The CDR3 covers 15 residues. DNA of the CDR3: TGTGCCACCAGTGATTTGTGGGGGGTACACCAGCCCCAGCATTTT. Translation: CATSDLWGVHQPQHF.